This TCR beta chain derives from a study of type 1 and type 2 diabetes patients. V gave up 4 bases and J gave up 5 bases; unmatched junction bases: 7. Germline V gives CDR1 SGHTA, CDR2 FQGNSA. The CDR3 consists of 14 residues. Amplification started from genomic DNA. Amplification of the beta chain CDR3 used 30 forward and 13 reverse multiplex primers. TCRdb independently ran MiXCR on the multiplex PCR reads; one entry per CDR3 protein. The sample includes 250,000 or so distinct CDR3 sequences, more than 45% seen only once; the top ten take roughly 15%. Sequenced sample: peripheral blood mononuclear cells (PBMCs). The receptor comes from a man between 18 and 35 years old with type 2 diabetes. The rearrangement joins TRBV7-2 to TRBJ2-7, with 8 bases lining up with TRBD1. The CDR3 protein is CASSSGQGGDEQYF. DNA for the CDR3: TGTGCCAGCAGCTCCGGACAGGGCGGTGACGAGCAGTACTTC.